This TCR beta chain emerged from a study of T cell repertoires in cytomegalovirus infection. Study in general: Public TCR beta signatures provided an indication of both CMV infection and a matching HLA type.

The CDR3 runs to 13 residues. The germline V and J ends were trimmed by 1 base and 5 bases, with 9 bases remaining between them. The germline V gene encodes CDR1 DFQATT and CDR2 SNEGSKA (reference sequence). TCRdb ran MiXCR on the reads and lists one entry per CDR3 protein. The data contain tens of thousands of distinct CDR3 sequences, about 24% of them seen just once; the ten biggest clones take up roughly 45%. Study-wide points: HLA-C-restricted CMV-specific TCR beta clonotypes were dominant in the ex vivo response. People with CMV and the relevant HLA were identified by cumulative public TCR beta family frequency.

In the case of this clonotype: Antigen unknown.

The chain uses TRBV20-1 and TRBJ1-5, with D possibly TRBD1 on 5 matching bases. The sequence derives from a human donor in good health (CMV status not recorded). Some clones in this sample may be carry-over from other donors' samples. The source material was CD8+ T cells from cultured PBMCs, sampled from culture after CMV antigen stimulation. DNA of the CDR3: TGCAGTGCTAGAGCGGGGCTTGATCAGCCCCAGCATTTT. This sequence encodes CSARAGLDQPQHF.